The subject of this entry is one TCR beta chain. An amount of RNA that ranged from roughly 0.5 to 1 ug was reverse transcribed with random hexamers. With immunoSEQ multiplex PCR, TCR beta CDR3 was amplified across 54 Vbeta and 13 Jbeta. TCRdb reprocessed the immunoSEQ multiplex PCR reads with MiXCR, giving one entry per CDR3 protein. The sample includes 90,000 to 150,000 distinct CDR3 sequences, 85% to 95% seen only once; the top ten take roughly 0.098%. CDR3 length: 14 amino acids. CDR1 is LNHDA and CDR2 is SQIVND in the germline V gene (reference sequence). The germline V and J ends were trimmed by 5 bases and 10 bases, with 15 bases remaining between them. This entry is derived from a study of CD8 T cells in Susac syndrome.

Sample: CD4+ T cells from PBMCs. The receptor was isolated from a human donor in good health. The chain has TRBV19 and TRBJ1-6, with D unclear. CDR3 sequence: CASSLEENGSPLHF. In nucleotides, the CDR3 is TGTGCCAGTAGTTTGGAGGAGAACGGGTCACCCCTCCACTTT.